The source of this TCR beta chain is a study of beta chain features in type 1 diabetes. Overall study results and limits: For patients, the naive, central memory and Treg TCRB repertoires appeared more alike than for healthy donors. VDJ junctions from type 1 diabetes patients carried fewer insertions and larger deletions.

The authors reverse transcribed all of the isolated RNA, so sequencing captured expressed TCRB transcripts. Assay: immunoSEQ multiplex PCR; the TCRdb copy retains only in-frame clones and omits some. This table holds hundreds of thousands of clones, about 17% found once. The CDR3 covers 15 residues. V was clipped by 1 base and J by 8 bases, with 17 bases between them. The germline CDR1 and CDR2 sequences are LGHNA and YNFKEQ. The sample holds a few counts of this clone. The antigen remains unidentified. This receptor was obtained from a woman aged 18-29 years in good health. Sequenced input: naive CD4+ T cells from blood. This chain links TRBV4-2 with TRBJ1-2; D may be TRBD1 (5 bases). The CDR3 DNA sequence: TGTGCCAGCAGCCAAGGGGATCTGAGTCGGGGGGGCTACACCTTC. The encoded protein is CASSQGDLSRGGYTF.